Listed below are T cell receptor beta chains from one sample, sequenced in a study of metastatic and nonmetastatic thyroid tumors. TCRdb reprocessed the PCR reads using MiXCR. The sample contains some 69,000 clones, approximately 15% of which appear only once. Sequences were obtained from blood. These receptor sequences come from a male donor with papillary thyroid cancer or a benign thyroid nodule (not recorded which). Some clones in this sample may be carry-over from other donors' samples. Both conserved end residues are part of each CDR3. D genes are given only for firm matches. Clone size is given for some rows only: seen once, a few or many times, or a class if the clone is expanded.

J	D	size	V	DNA	CDR3
TRBJ2-2	NA	few	TRBV19	TGTGCCAGTAGTTTCGGGTGGGCCGGGGAGCCGTTTTTT	CASSFGWAGEPFF
TRBJ2-1	TRBD2	many	TRBV27	TGTGCCAGCAGACCGACTAGCGGCTTCTTAAATGAGCAGTTCTTC	CASRPTSGFLNEQFF
TRBJ1-2	TRBD1	NA	TRBV27	TGTTCCAACAGTTCTCACCTGGGACAGGGCCTTGGCTACACCTTC	CSNSSHLGQGLGYTF
TRBJ1-5	NA	many	TRBV18	TGTGCCAGCTCACCTCTCCGGGTTAGCAATCAGCCCCAGCATTTT	CASSPLRVSNQPQHF
TRBJ2-3	TRBD2	many	TRBV20-1	TGCAGTGCACAGCTAGCGGGAGGCACAGATACGCAGTATTTT	CSAQLAGGTDTQYF
TRBJ2-7	TRBD1	NA	TRBV30	TGTGCCTGGGGACAGGGTTTCTCCTACGAGCAGTACTTC	CAWGQGFSYEQYF
TRBJ2-7	TRBD1	many	TRBV28	TGTGCCTCAGGACAGGGATCCTACGAGCAGTACTTC	CASGQGSYEQYF
TRBJ2-3	TRBD2	many	TRBV7-2	TGTGCCAGCAGCCCCAGACTAGCGGGAGGTTCAGATACGCAGTATTTT	CASSPRLAGGSDTQYF
TRBJ2-3	NA	many	TRBV29-1	TGCAGCGTTGAAGTCACGGGGGATAGCACAGATACGCAGTATTTT	CSVEVTGDSTDTQYF
TRBJ1-4	NA	many	TRBV6-1	TGTGCCAGCAGTACGGTATCAAGTGGTGAAAAACTGTTTTTT	CASSTVSSGEKLFF
TRBJ2-2	NA	many	TRBV27	TGTGCCAGCAGTTTGGTCACACCGAACACCGGGGAGCTGTTTTTT	CASSLVTPNTGELFF
TRBJ1-6	NA	many	TRBV20-1	TGCAGTGCGTCACGGAGCTCCTATAATTCACCCCTCCACTTT	CSASRSSYNSPLHF
TRBJ1-1	NA	NA	TRBV6-1	TGTGCCAGCAATCAGGGTACGATGGTCACTGAAGCTTTCTTT	CASNQGTMVTEAFF
TRBJ1-5	NA	many	TRBV20-1	TGCAGTGCTAGAGATTGGGCAGGGATGGGGAATCAGCCCCAGCATTTT	CSARDWAGMGNQPQHF
TRBJ2-2	NA	many	TRBV12-3/TRBV12-4	TGTGCCAGCAGTTTGTTGGGGGAGACCGGGGAGCTGTTTTTT	CASSLLGETGELFF
TRBJ1-5	TRBD1	many	TRBV20-1	TGCAGTGCCTTTGACAGGGGTGGCAATCAGCCCCAGCATTTT	CSAFDRGGNQPQHF
TRBJ2-3	NA	many	TRBV24-1	TGTGCCACCAGTGAGAACTTTGGGAGCCCAGATACGCAGTATTTT	CATSENFGSPDTQYF
TRBJ1-2	TRBD1	many	TRBV5-4	TGTGCCAGCAGCTTGGACGCAGGGGGCTATGGCTACACCTTC	CASSLDAGGYGYTF
TRBJ2-5	NA	many	TRBV13	TGTGCCAGCAGCCCCGCGACCAGGGAGACCCAGTACTTC	CASSPATRETQYF
TRBJ2-7	TRBD2	NA	TRBV28	TGTGCCAACAGTCTTTTAGCGGGGGGCGGGAGCGAGCAGTACTTC	CANSLLAGGGSEQYF
TRBJ2-1	TRBD2	many	TRBV24-1	TGTGCCACCAGTGAAATCAGCGGGAGGGATGAGCAGTTCTTC	CATSEISGRDEQFF
TRBJ2-7	NA	few	TRBV12-3/TRBV12-4	TGTGCCAGCAGACTTGACCATTCCTACGAGCAGTACTTC	CASRLDHSYEQYF
TRBJ2-1	TRBD2	many	TRBV11-2	TGTGCCAGCAGCTTTACCGGGACTAGCGGGGTTGAGCAGTTCTTC	CASSFTGTSGVEQFF